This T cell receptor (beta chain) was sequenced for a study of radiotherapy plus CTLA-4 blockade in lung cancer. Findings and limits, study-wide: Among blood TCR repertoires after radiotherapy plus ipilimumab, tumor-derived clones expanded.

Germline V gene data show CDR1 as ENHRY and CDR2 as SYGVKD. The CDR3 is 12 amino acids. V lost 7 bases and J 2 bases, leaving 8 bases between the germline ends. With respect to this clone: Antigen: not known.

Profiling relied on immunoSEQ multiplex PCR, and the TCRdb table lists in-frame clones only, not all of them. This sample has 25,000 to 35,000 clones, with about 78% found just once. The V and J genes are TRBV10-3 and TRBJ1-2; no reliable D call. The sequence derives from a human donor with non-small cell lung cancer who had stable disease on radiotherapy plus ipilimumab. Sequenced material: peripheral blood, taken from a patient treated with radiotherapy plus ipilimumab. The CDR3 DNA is TGTGCCATCAAATCAGACAACTATGGCTACACCTTC. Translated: CAIKSDNYGYTF.